This T cell receptor (beta chain) was captured by sequencing in a study of cytomegalovirus exposure and HLA in healthy donors. About the study: Around 77% of around 390 genotyped donors fell in the Caucasian-associated ancestry cluster.

Sampled while nominally healthy, donors likely had unrecorded immune exposures. Germline CDR1 SGHTA, CDR2 FQGNSA. Losses at the gene ends were 5 bases for V and 6 bases for J; bases not matched to a gene: 9. The CDR3 contains 14 residues. Only a few counts were recorded for this clone. What it recognizes is unknown. Primers for the PCR totalled 60 Vbeta and 13 Jbeta. Clones were sequenced by immunoSEQ multiplex PCR, and TCRdb holds only the in-frame ones, with some missing. The sample yields about 120,000 clones, more than 15% seen once. Findings and caveats of the study: Earlier findings revealed that most TCR beta V segments proved productive either about 90% or about 30% of the time.

Sequenced input: PBMCs. The chain employs TRBV7-2 and TRBJ1-2; 7 nucleotides line up with TRBD1. The TCR comes from a female donor in good health and CMV-seropositive. The CDR3 protein is CASSPVQGRHGYTF. The CDR3 bases are TGTGCCAGCAGCCCAGTACAGGGGAGGCATGGCTACACCTTC.